These 16 T cell receptor beta chains were sequenced from one sample in a study of blood T cells in healthy people across ages. Using a J-beta primer mix together with a sample-barcoded 5' primer, a second PCR was run for about 6 to 12 cycles. TCRdb analysed the 5' RACE reads with MiXCR anew, one entry per CDR3 protein. This table has 600,000 to 850,000 distinct CDR3 sequences, 20% to 25% appearing once. The sample also formed part of further work on T cells of mothers and their children.

The sequenced sample was blood. The receptors stem from a boy between 10 and 17 years old in good health.

This chain connects TRBV7-3 to TRBJ1-1; tentatively, D is TRBD1 (6 bases). The CDR3 has 16 residues. V was cut by 1 base and J by 1 base, with 13 bases left in between. The germline V gene encodes CDR1 SGHTA and CDR2 FQGTGA. DNA of the CDR3: TGTGCCAGCAGCTTAAGAGGGCAGGGGTCGAACACTGAAGCTTTCTTT. Encoded protein: CASSLRGQGSNTEAFF. Complete variable domain (other parts from reference TRBV7-3 and TRBJ1-1): GAGVSQTPSNKVTEKGKYVELRCDPISGHTALYWYRQSLGQGPEFLIYFQGTGAADDSGLPNDRFFAVRPEGSVSTLKIQRTERGDSAVYLCASSLRGQGSNTEAFFGQGTRLTVV.

This clonotype was recorded a few times. This sequence joins TRBV5-1 and TRBJ2-1; D uncertain. The CDR3 runs to 16 residues. CDR1 SGHRS and CDR2 YFSETQ come from the germline V gene. V was cut by 0 bases and J by 0 bases, with 10 bases left in between. The CDR3 coding sequence is TGCGCCAGCAGCTTGGAGGGCAGTTACTCCTACAATGAGCAGTTCTTC. It translates to CASSLEGSYSYNEQFF.

This clonotype has more than one count but fewer than ten. The chain uses TRBV20-1 and TRBJ2-1; 10 bases align to TRBD2. V was clipped by 5 bases and J by 2 bases; unmatched bases: 6. The germline V gene has CDR1 DFQATT and CDR2 SNEGSKA (reference sequence). The CDR3 extends over 15 amino acids. In nucleotides, the CDR3 is TGCAGTGCTGCCACTAGCGGGGCCACCTACAATGAGCAGTTCTTC. Protein sequence: CSAATSGATYNEQFF.

The rearrangement joins TRBV5-4 to TRBJ1-3; D unclear. Trimming shortened V by 4 bases and J by 1 base, and 9 bases separated the two germline ends. This CDR3 has 14 residues. Germline lookup yields CDR1 SGHNT and CDR2 YYREEE (reference sequence). The CDR3 is CASSPEESGNTIYF. CDR3 nucleotides: TGTGCCAGCAGCCCTGAGGAGTCTGGAAACACCATATATTTT.

V is TRBV20-1 and J is TRBJ1-4; a weak D match, TRBD1 (5 bases). Germline-derived CDR1 and CDR2 are DFQATT and SNEGSKA (reference sequence). Trimming pared 5 bases from V and 7 bases from J, leaving 14 bases between. This CDR3 has 13 amino acids. CDR3 sequence: CSAPDTRGEKLFF. The CDR3, as DNA: TGCAGTGCTCCTGACACTAGGGGTGAAAAACTGTTTTTT.

This chain links TRBV19 with TRBJ2-7, with D unresolved. V was trimmed by 1 base and J by 0 bases, leaving 7 bases between them. CDR3 length: 14 residues. From germline, CDR1 is LNHDA and CDR2 SQIVND (reference sequence). CDR3 region: CASSIAGPSYEQYF. The CDR3, as DNA: TGTGCCAGTAGTATAGCAGGCCCCTCCTACGAGCAGTACTTC.

The V gene is TRBV5-1, the J gene TRBJ2-5; unclear D gene. The J call is in doubt because the DNA end fits TRBJ2-7 better. CDR1 is SGHRS, CDR2 YFSETQ, per germline. The CDR3 covers 13 residues. In DNA form, the CDR3 reads TGCGCCAGCAGTTGGACGGAAGCCTACGAGCAGTACTTC. Translated, it gives CASSWTEAYEQYF.

This clonotype was seen more than once but under ten times. J is TRBJ2-5 and V is TRBV12-5; TRBD2 matches 11 bases. The V and J ends lost 6 bases and 3 bases, in that order; junction bases with no gene match: 6. CDR3 length: 15 residues. In germline, CDR1 is LGHNT, CDR2 FRNRAP. CDR3 nucleotide sequence: TGTGCTAGTGGCCCCGGGACTAGCGGTGAAGAGACCCAGTACTTC. Amino acid sequence: CASGPGTSGEETQYF.

This clonotype appeared many times. The chain uses TRBV2 and TRBJ2-5; D not resolved. This CDR3 has 11 amino acids. Germline-derived CDR1 and CDR2 are SNHLY and FYNNEI. V was clipped by 1 base and J by 3 bases, with 0 bases between them. This chain's CDR3 is CASSEEETQYF. DNA of the CDR3: TGTGCCAGCAGTGAAGAAGAGACCCAGTACTTC.

A few counts support this clonotype. The V gene is TRBV29-1, the J gene TRBJ2-7; 8 bases agree with TRBD1. The germline V gene has CDR1 SQVTM and CDR2 ANQGSEA. V lost 3 bases, J lost 2 bases, and 9 bases stayed unmatched. The CDR3 spans 15 residues. CDR3 sequence (DNA): TGCAGCGTTGAGGTGTGGGGGACAGGAACCTACGAGCAGTACTTC. Translation gives CSVEVWGTGTYEQYF.

The chain links TRBV10-3 to TRBJ2-2; 8 nucleotides line up with TRBD1. V shed 6 bases, J shed 3 bases, and the junction held 12 bases outside the gene matches. The germline gives CDR1 ENHRY, CDR2 SYGVKD. The length of the CDR3 is 17 residues. The CDR3 loop reads CAISDRGPYSDTGELFF. In nucleotides, the CDR3 is TGTGCCATCAGCGACAGGGGTCCGTACTCGGACACCGGGGAGCTGTTTTTT.

The rearrangement uses TRBV6-4 and TRBJ1-1; no clear D gene. Trimming stripped 6 bases from V and 1 base from J, with 12 bases between. CDR3 length: 14 amino acids. CDR1 is MRHNA and CDR2 is SNTAGT in the germline V gene. The CDR3 nucleotides read TGTGCCAGCAGCGTGGACGGAGCGAACACTGAAGCTTTCTTT. Translation: CASSVDGANTEAFF.

This clonotype came up a few times. This sequence joins TRBV14 and TRBJ1-4, with D maybe TRBD1 (6 bases). V was cut by 1 base and J by 6 bases, with 12 bases left in between. The CDR3 contains 15 residues. Germline CDR1 and CDR2: SGHDN and FVKESK. This CDR3 is CASSQGGRGHEKLFF. CDR3 nucleotides: TGTGCCAGCAGCCAAGGGGGCAGGGGACATGAAAAACTGTTTTTT.

CDR3 amino acids: CASSEWGAGETQYF. DNA for the CDR3: TGCGCCAGCAGTGAATGGGGGGCTGGAGAGACCCAGTACTTC. The V and J genes are TRBV10-2 and TRBJ2-5, with D perhaps matching TRBD1 or TRBD2 (6 bases each). The CDR3 is 14 amino acids. CDR1 is WSHSY and CDR2 is SAAADI in the germline V gene. V shed 3 bases and J shed 4 bases, with 12 bases lying between them.

The chain links TRBV12-3 or TRBV12-4 to TRBJ2-7; TRBD2 matches at 7 bases. The CDR3 has 14 amino acids. V was pared by 5 bases and J by 2 bases, with 6 bases of the junction left unmatched. The CDR3 spells CASSISGLPYEQYF. DNA of the CDR3: TGTGCCAGCAGTATATCGGGACTACCCTACGAGCAGTACTTC.

V and J are TRBV4-3 and TRBJ1-1, with TRBD1 matching over 9 bases. Germline CDR1 LGHNA, CDR2 YSLEER. V dropped 0 bases and J dropped 3; count of bases not matched to a gene: 2. This CDR3 region has 15 residues. The CDR3 loop is CASSQDRDRDTEAFF. CDR3 bases: TGCGCCAGCAGCCAAGATAGGGACAGGGACACTGAAGCTTTCTTT.